Sequencing of this T cell receptor beta chain was carried out in a study of technical replicates of blood from a few donors. Germline CDR1 SEHNR, CDR2 FQNEAQ (reference sequence). This CDR3 contains 13 residues. Trimming left V 3 bases short and J 4 bases short, with 7 bases between. Here immunoSEQ multiplex PCR was the method, and the copy in TCRdb shows in-frame clones only, minus some. The sample yields about 98,000 clones, 90% to 96% seen once. The sample was T cells isolated from PBMCs. This TCR derives from a human donor in good health. This chain links TRBV7-9 with TRBJ1-5, with D unresolved. CDR3 bases: TGTGCCAGCAGCTTGTCCGGGAATCAGCCCCAGCATTTT. This encodes CASSLSGNQPQHF. Full variable domain (outside the CDR3, taken from reference TRBV7-9 and TRBJ1-5): DTGVSQNPRHKITKRGQNVTFRCDPISEHNRLYWYRQTLGQGPEFLTYFQNEAQLEKSRLLSDRFSAERPKGSFSTLEIQRTEQGDSAMYLCASSLSGNQPQHFGDGTRLSIL.